Listed here are 18 T cell receptor beta chains from one sample, sequenced in a study of blood T cell repertoires in COVID-19. Measured with immunoSEQ multiplex PCR; TCRdb has only the in-frame clones, and not every one. The sample holds 70,000 or so clones; more than 75% are singletons and the top ten take 18%. The sequencing input was peripheral blood. All receptors derive from a human donor in a cohort sampled during active COVID-19.

The chain has TRBV7-2 and TRBJ2-2, with 11 bases fitting TRBD2. The CDR3 covers 15 residues. Germline-derived CDR1 and CDR2 are SGHTA and FQGNSA. V lost 5 bases to trimming and J lost 7 bases; unmatched junction nucleotides: 6. The CDR3 reads CASSVTSGGGGELFF. In DNA, the CDR3 is TGTGCCAGCAGCGTAACTAGCGGGGGCGGCGGGGAGCTGTTTTTT.

The gene calls are TRBV7-8 and TRBJ1-5; D may be TRBD1 (5 bases). V lost 0 bases and J lost 7, with 13 bases in between. The length of the CDR3 is 15 residues. Per the germline V gene, CDR1 is SGHVS and CDR2 is FQNEAQ. CDR3 sequence: CASSLAGQGGQPQHF. The CDR3 coding sequence is TGTGCCAGCAGCTTAGCGGGGCAGGGAGGCCAGCCCCAGCATTTT.

The chain recombines TRBV5-1 with TRBJ2-5, with D perhaps TRBD2 (6 bases). Per germline, CDR1 SGHRS and CDR2 YFSETQ. There are 14 residues in the CDR3. The V and J ends lost 1 base and 5 bases respectively, with 12 bases between them. The CDR3 region has the DNA TGCGCCAGCAGCTTGTTAGGGAGCGGGGAGACCCAGTACTTC. Its translation: CASSLLGSGETQYF.

The rearrangement uses TRBV19 and TRBJ1-2, with 7 bases that match TRBD1. The germline V gene encodes CDR1 LNHDA and CDR2 SQIVND (reference sequence). With 7 bases clipped from V and 4 bases from J, the junction kept 9 bases outside the gene matches. This CDR3 has 14 residues. The CDR3 DNA sequence: TGTGCCAGTAATTTGGCAGGGGGAGGCTATGGCTACACCTTC. Amino acid sequence: CASNLAGGGYGYTF.

The J gene is TRBJ2-7, the V gene TRBV30, with TRBD2 as a possible D gene (5 bases). CDR1 is GTSNPN, CDR2 SVGIG, per germline (reference sequence). V was shortened by 1 base and J by 5 bases, with 9 bases between the two germline ends. CDR3 length: 12 residues. CDR3 coding DNA: TGTGCCTGGAGTGCACTAGTGAACGAGCAGTACTTC. This translates into CAWSALVNEQYF.

This sequence joins TRBV9 and TRBJ2-7, with D tentatively TRBD2 (6 bases). The CDR3 consists of 15 residues. Germline V CDR1 and CDR2: SGDLS, YYNGEE. The germline V and J ends were trimmed by 2 bases and 0 bases, with 12 bases remaining between them. The CDR3 nucleotides are TGTGCCAGCAGCGTCGGGACTCTCAGCTCCTACGAGCAGTACTTC. Translating gives CASSVGTLSSYEQYF.

The gene calls are TRBV5-1 and TRBJ1-2; D is unresolved. CDR1 SGHRS and CDR2 YFSETQ come from the germline V gene. Trimming pared 0 bases from V and 7 bases from J, leaving 16 bases between. CDR3 length: 15 amino acids. The CDR3 reads CASSLGAGGRSGYTF. The CDR3 nucleotides read TGCGCCAGCAGCTTGGGTGCGGGCGGGCGTAGTGGCTACACCTTC.

The chain recombines TRBV2 with TRBJ2-4; D is perhaps TRBD1 (6 bases). There are 15 residues in the CDR3. Trimming removed 0 bases from V and 11 bases from J, with 17 bases in between. The germline CDR1 and CDR2 sequences are SNHLY and FYNNEI. CDR3 in amino acids: CASSEARLGQFVQYF. CDR3 in DNA: TGTGCCAGCAGTGAAGCCAGACTCGGACAGTTTGTTCAGTACTTC.

J is TRBJ2-3 and V is TRBV19; D possibly corresponds to TRBD2 (6 bases). The CDR3 is made up of 14 amino acids. V was clipped by 6 bases and J by 3 bases, with 13 bases between them. CDR1 is LNHDA and CDR2 is SQIVND in the germline V gene (reference sequence). The CDR3 DNA follows: TGTGCCAGTAGAACTTCGGGGGAGACAGATACGCAGTATTTT. Encoded protein: CASRTSGETDTQYF.

The V call is TRBV5-1, the J call TRBJ2-7; tentative D call: TRBD1 (6 bases). Trimming left V 6 bases short and J 9 bases short, with 25 bases between. The V gene's germline CDR1 is SGHRS and CDR2 YFSETQ. This CDR3 contains 15 residues. CDR3 amino acids: CASIPRVADSFGQYF. CDR3 nucleotides: TGCGCCAGCATCCCCCGAGTGGCGGACAGTTTCGGGCAGTACTTC. The full variable domain, completed using reference TRBV5-1 and TRBJ2-7, is KAGVTQTPRYLIKTRGQQVTLSCSPISGHRSVSWYQQTPGQGLQFLFEYFSETQRNKGNFPGRFSGRQFSNSRSEMNVSTLELGDSALYLCASIPRVADSFGQYFGPGTRLTVT.

This clone was found once. The V and J genes are TRBV29-1 and TRBJ1-2; 7 positions match TRBD1. The length of the CDR3 is 16 residues. Germline V gene sequence: CDR1 SQVTM, CDR2 ANQGSEA. V lost 7 bases, J lost 2 bases, and 16 bases stayed unmatched. The CDR3 DNA follows: TGCAGCGGTGGGCCAGTTGGGAGACAGGGCAACTATGGCTACACCTTC. It codes for CSGGPVGRQGNYGYTF.

The chain couples TRBV3-1 (or the pseudogene TRBV3-2) to TRBJ1-6; D is uncertain. The CDR3 loop spans 15 amino acids. Trimming removed 0 bases from V and 7 bases from J, with 10 bases in between. From germline, CDR1 is LGHDT and CDR2 YNNKEL (reference sequence). The chain's CDR3 is CASSQERHINSPLHF. The DNA for the CDR3 is TGTGCCAGCAGCCAAGAGAGGCATATCAATTCACCCCTCCACTTT.

The rearrangement uses TRBV11-2 and TRBJ1-1; 7 bases fit TRBD1. Trimming removed 5 bases from V and 5 bases from J; junction bases left unmatched: 11. The germline gives CDR1 SGHAT, CDR2 FQNNGV. The CDR3 sequence is 15 residues long. CDR3 loop: CASSKQGNGGTEAFF. The CDR3 bases are TGTGCCAGCAGCAAACAGGGGAATGGAGGGACTGAAGCTTTCTTT. The full variable domain, rest sourced from reference TRBV11-2 and TRBJ1-1, is EAGVAQSPRYKIIEKRQSVAFWCNPISGHATLYWYQQILGQGPKLLIQFQNNGVVDDSQLPKDRFSAERLKGVDSTLKIQPAKLEDSAVYLCASSKQGNGGTEAFFGQGTRLTVV.

This clone came up once. The rearrangement links TRBV30 to TRBJ1-1, with no clear D. CDR1 is GTSNPN and CDR2 is SVGIG in the germline V gene (reference sequence). Trimming took 1 base from V and 0 from J, leaving 12 bases between them. The CDR3 consists of 15 residues. CDR3 sequence: CAWSGRRAMNTEAFF. In nucleotides, the CDR3 is TGTGCCTGGAGTGGTCGGAGGGCTATGAACACTGAAGCTTTCTTT.

The chain combines TRBV7-9 with TRBJ1-6; D is unclear. V was shortened by 1 base and J by 7 bases, with 8 bases between the two germline ends. CDR3 size: 14 residues. Germline V gives CDR1 SEHNR, CDR2 FQNEAQ (reference sequence). The CDR3 DNA is TGTGCCAGCAGCTTAGGGCCCCGAAATTCACCCCTCCACTTT. The encoded protein is CASSLGPRNSPLHF.

The CDR3 region is CASSLQGLSHEQYF. CDR3 in DNA: TGTGCCAGCAGCTTACAGGGACTTAGCCACGAGCAGTACTTC. The chain has TRBV7-2 and TRBJ2-7, with D maybe TRBD2 (6 bases). From germline, CDR1 is SGHTA and CDR2 FQGNSA. V shed 2 bases and J shed 5 bases, with 13 bases lying between them. The CDR3 has 14 amino acids.

The rearrangement links TRBV6-5 to TRBJ1-6; a possible D gene is TRBD1 (5 bases). The CDR3 is 14 residues long. Per germline, CDR1 MNHEY and CDR2 SVGAGI. Trimming removed 8 bases at V and 3 bases at J, with 11 bases between. CDR3 DNA sequence: TGTGCCAGCGGGACTTCTTTCTATAATTCACCCCTCCACTTT. Its protein is CASGTSFYNSPLHF.

This chain connects TRBV6-6 to TRBJ2-5, with 11 bases aligning to TRBD1. Trimming cost V 6 bases and J 4 bases; bases outside gene matches: 1. The CDR3 is made up of 13 amino acids. CDR1 MNHNY and CDR2 SVGAGI come from the germline V gene (reference sequence). The CDR3 sequence: CASRDRGPETQYF. CDR3 sequence (DNA): TGTGCCAGCAGGGACAGGGGGCCAGAGACCCAGTACTTC.